What follows is one T cell receptor (beta chain) and its context. Antigen specificity is unknown. This entry is derived from a study of CD8+CD57+ T cells in acquired aplastic anemia. The overall study: The mean DNA yield obtained from sorted CD4+ and CD8+ cells came to roughly 3.4 ug. CD4+ reads averaged approximately 9.9 million in healthy donors. Whole-study results and caveats: Any difference that existed in CD8+ Simpson's diversity between patients and controls was not significant. Patients and controls turned out to have roughly 29 CD8+ CDR3 sequences in common.

Genomic DNA templated the TCR beta VDJ and CDR3 profiling. TCRdb reprocessed the reads with MiXCR, giving one entry per CDR3 protein. The table lists some 210,000 distinct CDR3 sequences, under 65% of them singletons. The clonotype comes from a human donor in good health. The sample was sorted CD4+, CD8+, or CD8+CD57+ T cells (not recorded which) from PBMCs.

The CDR3 DNA sequence: TGTGCCAGCAGCCAAGATGGGCTAGCGGGAGACGAGCAGTACTTC. Amino acid sequence: CASSQDGLAGDEQYF. J is TRBJ2-7 and V is TRBV4-2; 10 bases are a match to TRBD2. The V and J ends lost 0 bases and 5 bases, in that order; junction bases with no gene match: 4. The CDR3 sequence is 15 residues long. From germline, CDR1 is LGHNA and CDR2 YNFKEQ.